This T cell receptor beta chain was recorded in a study of cytomegalovirus exposure and HLA in healthy donors. With 5 bases removed from V and 0 bases from J, the gap between germline ends came to 8 bases. The germline V gene encodes CDR1 MNHEY and CDR2 SVGAGI. This CDR3 is built from 14 residues. The PCR had 60 Vbeta and 13 Jbeta primers. Measured with immunoSEQ multiplex PCR; TCRdb has only the in-frame clones, and not every one. The sample gives about 65,000 clones, around 73% of which show up once; 2.5% to 3.5% is in the top ten. The rearrangement joins TRBV6-5 to TRBJ1-5; no firm D call. Sample: PBMCs. This TCR was recovered from a girl between 10 and 17 years old in good health and CMV-seropositive. CDR3 protein: CASSPDYSNQPQHF. The CDR3 DNA reads as TGTGCCAGCAGTCCTGACTATAGCAATCAGCCCCAGCATTTT.